This T cell receptor beta chain was recovered during a study of metastatic and nonmetastatic thyroid tumors. Whole-study context: Comparison of repertoires was carried out across blood and tumor or nodule tissue from malignant and benign thyroid patients.

Study conclusions and caveats: Benign nodules reportedly had significantly lower TCR beta diversity than malignant thyroid tumors in blood and tumor.

Before thyroid surgery, none of the patients had received any treatment. TCRdb re-clonotyped the PCR reads via MiXCR. This repertoire shows about 49,000 clones, approximately 22% found once; its top ten account for about 4.1%. This clone was counted only a few times. The antigen is unknown. The sequencing input was blood. This sequence was found in a female donor with papillary thyroid cancer or a benign thyroid nodule (not recorded which). Some clones in this sample may be carry-over from other donors' samples.

The CDR3 reads CASSYPSSGREQFF. The CDR3 bases are TGTGCCAGCAGTTACCCTTCTTCTGGAAGGGAGCAGTTCTTC. The genes are TRBV6-5 and TRBJ2-1; D unresolved. This CDR3 spans 14 amino acids. Germline CDR1 is MNHEY and CDR2 is SVGAGI. Trimming took off 2 bases at V and 10 bases at J, with 15 bases between the two ends.